This entry features one T cell receptor beta chain sequence. Cohort placement rested on clinical history that participants reported themselves. Two negative PCRs, clearance, or symptom resolution were required of recovered Cohort 3 donors. Clones were sequenced by immunoSEQ multiplex PCR, and TCRdb holds only the in-frame ones, with some missing. The sample lists more than 300,000 clones, about nine tenths seen once, with roughly a tenth in the top ten. This sample was included in a study of blood T cell repertoires in COVID-19. Study-wide context: From the United States, Italy and Spain came samples of acute and convalescent COVID-19. Sources were T cells, B-cell-depleted T cells, or PBMCs; the material itself was cDNA or gDNA.

Germline V CDR1 and CDR2: MNHEY, SVGAGI. This CDR3 contains 14 residues. After removal of 6 bases from V and 8 bases from J, the junction contained 10 bases not matched to a gene. The receptor was derived from a woman aged 25 to 39 who had recovered from COVID-19. Sequencing was performed on PBMCs or T cells enriched from blood (not recorded which). The chain carries TRBV6-5 and TRBJ1-2; 9 bases match TRBD1. In nucleotides, the CDR3 is TGTGCCAGCAGGGCACTGGACAGGGGAAAGGGCTACACCTTC. Protein: CASRALDRGKGYTF.